Listed here are 13 T cell receptor beta chains from one sample, sequenced in a study of blood T cell repertoires in COVID-19. TCRdb keeps only in-frame clones here, not all; method: immunoSEQ multiplex PCR. The sample records around 130,000 clones, 86% being singletons. The sequencing input was PBMCs or T cells enriched from blood (not recorded which). Every receptor here comes from a woman aged 45-59 years who had recovered from COVID-19.

This chain joins TRBV30 and TRBJ1-3; D not resolved. This CDR3 comprises 13 residues. V was pared by 4 bases and J by 4 bases, with 11 bases between. Germline CDR1 is GTSNPN and CDR2 is SVGIG (reference sequence). The CDR3 loop is CAWTQIFGNTIYF. The CDR3 nucleotides are TGTGCCTGGACCCAAATTTTCGGAAACACCATATATTTT.

The chain recombines TRBV13 with TRBJ2-5; 16 positions agree with TRBD2. With 5 bases clipped from V and 5 bases from J, the junction kept 8 bases outside the gene matches. Germline loops: CDR1 PRHDT, CDR2 FYEKMQ (reference sequence). This CDR3 contains 17 residues. This CDR3 is CASSRGTSGGAAETQYF. As DNA, the CDR3 is TGTGCCAGCAGCCGGGGGACTAGCGGGGGGGCCGCTGAGACCCAGTACTTC. Combining the CDR3 with reference TRBV13 and TRBJ2-5 gives the whole variable domain AAGVIQSPRHLIKEKRETATLKCYPIPRHDTVYWYQQGPGQDPQFLISFYEKMQSDKGSIPDRFSAQQFSDYHSELNMSSLELGDSALYFCASSRGTSGGAAETQYFGPGTRLLVL.

The chain combines TRBV7-2 with TRBJ2-7; perhaps TRBD2 as D (7 bases). In germline, CDR1 is SGHTA, CDR2 FQGNSA. V lost 5 bases and J lost 6, with 17 bases in between. The CDR3 loop spans 14 amino acids. CDR3 region: CASSPEGGRVEQYF. DNA for the CDR3: TGTGCCAGCAGCCCCGAGGGGGGGCGCGTCGAGCAGTACTTC.

The V and J genes are TRBV9 and TRBJ2-7, with D perhaps matching TRBD1 (6 bases). Germline values: CDR1 SGDLS, CDR2 YYNGEE. The length of the CDR3 is 15 residues. With 5 bases removed from V and 7 bases from J, the gap between germline ends came to 22 bases. The CDR3 sequence: CASSGGLGPTGEQYF. In nucleotides, the CDR3 is TGTGCCAGCAGTGGGGGTTTGGGCCCTACAGGGGAGCAGTACTTC.

This clone appeared a few times. This sequence joins TRBV7-6 and TRBJ1-1, with TRBD1 identical over 9 bases. Germline loops: CDR1 SGHVS, CDR2 FNYEAQ. This CDR3 has 13 residues. Unmatched junction bases numbered 3, after V lost 5 bases and J lost 5 bases. Here the CDR3 DNA reads TGTGCCAGCAGCCCACAGGGGGCAACTGAAGCTTTCTTT. It specifies CASSPQGATEAFF.

V and J are TRBV27 and TRBJ2-7; 8 bases are shared with TRBD1. The J segment lost 3 bases and the V segment lost 5 bases, leaving 3 bases of the junction unmatched. The CDR3 consists of 13 residues. The V gene's germline CDR1 is MNHEY and CDR2 SMNVEV (reference sequence). The CDR3 DNA follows: TGTGCCAGCAGTCGGACAGGGTACTACGAGCAGTACTTC. Protein product: CASSRTGYYEQYF.

This clone has only a few counts. The chain joins TRBV7-9 to TRBJ2-7, with D unclear. CDR1 is SEHNR, CDR2 FQNEAQ, per germline (reference sequence). The V and J ends lost 4 bases and 2 bases respectively, with 15 bases between them. The CDR3 runs 15 residues. CDR3 nucleotides: TGTGCCAGCAGCTCCGCCGACACGGCCACCTACGAGCAGTACTTC. Translated, it gives CASSSADTATYEQYF.

The chain carries TRBV27 and TRBJ1-5; 10 bases match TRBD1. The germline gives CDR1 MNHEY, CDR2 SMNVEV (reference sequence). CDR3 length: 15 residues. Trimming cost V 6 bases and J 6 bases; bases outside gene matches: 8. The CDR3, as DNA: TGTGCCAGCAGACAGACAGGGGGCGGCTTTCAGCCCCAGCATTTT. This encodes CASRQTGGGFQPQHF.

The chain has TRBV5-4 and TRBJ2-3; 8 bases map to TRBD2. The germline CDR1 and CDR2 sequences are SGHNT and YYREEE (reference sequence). V lost 3 bases, J lost 1 base, and 1 base stayed unmatched. CDR3 size: 14 residues. In DNA form, the CDR3 reads TGTGCCAGCAGCTCGGGACTAGGCACAGATACGCAGTATTTT. Translated: CASSSGLGTDTQYF.

The J gene is TRBJ2-7, the V gene TRBV7-2; D may be TRBD1 (5 bases). Between the trimmed V and J ends, which lost 7 bases and 6 bases, there was a span of 19 bases. CDR3 length equals 14 residues. CDR1 SGHTA and CDR2 FQGNSA come from the germline V gene. The CDR3 loop is CASILQGVAGEQYF. Written as DNA, the CDR3 is TGTGCCAGCATCCTTCAAGGGGTGGCCGGCGAGCAGTACTTC.

The rearrangement joins TRBV6-5 to TRBJ1-4; TRBD1 matches 7 bases. Trimming removed 4 bases from V and 0 bases from J; junction bases left unmatched: 5. Per germline, CDR1 MNHEY and CDR2 SVGAGI. The CDR3 extends over 16 amino acids. The CDR3 reads CASSSGQVATNEKLFF. The CDR3 nucleotides are TGTGCCAGCAGTTCCGGACAGGTTGCAACTAATGAAAAACTGTTTTTT.

The chain employs TRBV29-1 and TRBJ2-7, with D unclear. The V end lost 4 bases, the J end lost 1 base, and 11 bases lay between the germline ends. The germline V gene encodes CDR1 SQVTM and CDR2 ANQGSEA. This CDR3 is built from 13 residues. The CDR3 sequence: CSVVPPSSYEQYF. The DNA of the CDR3 is TGCAGCGTTGTTCCCCCCAGTTCCTACGAGCAGTACTTC.

J is TRBJ2-7 and V is TRBV27; D ambiguous. This CDR3 is built from 13 residues. The germline V and J ends were trimmed by 3 bases and 2 bases, with 8 bases remaining between them. In germline, CDR1 is MNHEY, CDR2 SMNVEV (reference sequence). The CDR3 sequence is CASSFSSPYEQYF. CDR3 DNA: TGTGCCAGCAGTTTCAGTAGCCCCTACGAGCAGTACTTC.